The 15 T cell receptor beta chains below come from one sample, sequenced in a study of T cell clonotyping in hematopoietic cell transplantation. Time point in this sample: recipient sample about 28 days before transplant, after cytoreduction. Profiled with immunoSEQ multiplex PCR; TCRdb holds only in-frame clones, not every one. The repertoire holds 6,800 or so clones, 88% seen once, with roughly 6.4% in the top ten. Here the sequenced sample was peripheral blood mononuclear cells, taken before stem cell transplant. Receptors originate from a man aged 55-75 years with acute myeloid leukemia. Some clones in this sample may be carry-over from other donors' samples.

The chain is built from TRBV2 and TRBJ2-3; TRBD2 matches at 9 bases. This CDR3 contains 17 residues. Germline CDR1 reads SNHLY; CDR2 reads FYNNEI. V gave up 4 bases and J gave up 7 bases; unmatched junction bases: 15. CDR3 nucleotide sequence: TGTGCCAGCAGTGGCCCTGGGGTAGCGGGAGAGTTAAATACGCAGTATTTT. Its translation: CASSGPGVAGELNTQYF.

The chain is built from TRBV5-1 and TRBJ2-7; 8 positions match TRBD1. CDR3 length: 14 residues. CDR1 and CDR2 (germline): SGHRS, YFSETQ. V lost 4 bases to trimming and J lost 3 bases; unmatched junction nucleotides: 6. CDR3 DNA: TGCGCCAGCAGCCTGTCCGGGACAGGCTACGAGCAGTACTTC. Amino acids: CASSLSGTGYEQYF.

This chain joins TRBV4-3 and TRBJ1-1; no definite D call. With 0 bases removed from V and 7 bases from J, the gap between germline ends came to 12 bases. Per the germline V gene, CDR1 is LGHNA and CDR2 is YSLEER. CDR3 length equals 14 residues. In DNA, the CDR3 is TGCGCCAGCAGCCAAGATCGGTCGGGCTATGAAGCTTTCTTT. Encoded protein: CASSQDRSGYEAFF.

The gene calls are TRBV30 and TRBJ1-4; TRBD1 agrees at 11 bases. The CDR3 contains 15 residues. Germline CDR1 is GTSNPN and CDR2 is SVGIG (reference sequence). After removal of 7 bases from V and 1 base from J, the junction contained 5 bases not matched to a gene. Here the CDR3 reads CASDRGRGTNEKLFF. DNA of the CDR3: TGTGCCTCGGACAGGGGGCGAGGAACTAATGAAAAACTGTTTTTT.

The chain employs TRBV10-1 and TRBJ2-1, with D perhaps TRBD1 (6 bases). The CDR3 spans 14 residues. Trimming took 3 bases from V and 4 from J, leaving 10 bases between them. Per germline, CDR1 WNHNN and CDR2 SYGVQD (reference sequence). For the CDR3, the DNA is TGCGCCAGCAGTGACACACAGGGATACAATGAGCAGTTCTTC. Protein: CASSDTQGYNEQFF.

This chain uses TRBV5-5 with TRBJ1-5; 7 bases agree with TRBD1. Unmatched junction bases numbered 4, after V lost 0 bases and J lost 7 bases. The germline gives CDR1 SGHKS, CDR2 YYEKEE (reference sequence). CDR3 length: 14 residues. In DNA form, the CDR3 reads TGTGCCAGCAGCTTGGATCCAGGGGGGCAGCCCCAGCATTTT. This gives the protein CASSLDPGGQPQHF.

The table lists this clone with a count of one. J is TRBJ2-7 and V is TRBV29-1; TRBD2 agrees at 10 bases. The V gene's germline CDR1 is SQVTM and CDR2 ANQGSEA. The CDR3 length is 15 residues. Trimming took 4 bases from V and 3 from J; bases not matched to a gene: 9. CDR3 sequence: CSVGEPSGGYYEQYF. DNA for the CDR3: TGCAGCGTTGGGGAACCTAGCGGGGGTTACTACGAGCAGTACTTC.

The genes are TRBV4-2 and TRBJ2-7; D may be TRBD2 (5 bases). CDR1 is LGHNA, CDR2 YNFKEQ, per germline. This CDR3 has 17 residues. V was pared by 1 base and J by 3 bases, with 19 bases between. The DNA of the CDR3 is TGTGCCAGCAGCCAAGGGCTCTTAGCGAGAGAAGTCTACGAGCAGTACTTC. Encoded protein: CASSQGLLAREVYEQYF.

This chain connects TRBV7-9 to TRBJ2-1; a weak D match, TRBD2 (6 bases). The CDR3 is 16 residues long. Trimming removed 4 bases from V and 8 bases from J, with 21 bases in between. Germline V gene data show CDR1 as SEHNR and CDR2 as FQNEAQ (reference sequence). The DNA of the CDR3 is TGTGCCAGCAGCTCGGTGACTAGACCCCTCTGGGATGAGCAGTTCTTC. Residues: CASSSVTRPLWDEQFF.

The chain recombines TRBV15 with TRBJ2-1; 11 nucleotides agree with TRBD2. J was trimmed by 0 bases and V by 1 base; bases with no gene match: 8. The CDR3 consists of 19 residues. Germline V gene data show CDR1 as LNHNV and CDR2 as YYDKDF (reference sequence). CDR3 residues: CATSRVGLAEWTSYNEQFF. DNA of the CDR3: TGTGCCACCAGCAGAGTGGGACTAGCGGAGTGGACCTCCTACAATGAGCAGTTCTTC.

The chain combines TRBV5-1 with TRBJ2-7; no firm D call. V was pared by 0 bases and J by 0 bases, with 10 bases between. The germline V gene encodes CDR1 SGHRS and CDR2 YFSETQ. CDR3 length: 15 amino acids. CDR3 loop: CASSLDPVGSYEQYF. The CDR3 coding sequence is TGCGCCAGCAGCTTGGATCCGGTGGGCTCCTACGAGCAGTACTTC. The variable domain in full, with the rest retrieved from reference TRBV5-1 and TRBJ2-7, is KAGVTQTPRYLIKTRGQQVTLSCSPISGHRSVSWYQQTPGQGLQFLFEYFSETQRNKGNFPGRFSGRQFSNSRSEMNVSTLELGDSALYLCASSLDPVGSYEQYFGPGTRLTVT.

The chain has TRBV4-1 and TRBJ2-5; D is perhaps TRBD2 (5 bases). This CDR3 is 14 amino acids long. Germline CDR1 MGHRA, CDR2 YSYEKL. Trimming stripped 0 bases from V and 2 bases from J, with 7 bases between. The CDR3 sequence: CASSQDRGQETQYF. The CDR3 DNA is TGCGCCAGCAGCCAAGATCGGGGTCAAGAGACCCAGTACTTC.

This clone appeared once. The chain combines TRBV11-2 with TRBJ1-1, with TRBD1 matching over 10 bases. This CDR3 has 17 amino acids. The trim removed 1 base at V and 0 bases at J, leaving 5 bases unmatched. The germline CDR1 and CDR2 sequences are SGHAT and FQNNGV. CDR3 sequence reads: CASSLVGTGALNTEAFF. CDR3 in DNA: TGTGCCAGCAGCTTAGTCGGGACAGGGGCATTGAACACTGAAGCTTTCTTT.

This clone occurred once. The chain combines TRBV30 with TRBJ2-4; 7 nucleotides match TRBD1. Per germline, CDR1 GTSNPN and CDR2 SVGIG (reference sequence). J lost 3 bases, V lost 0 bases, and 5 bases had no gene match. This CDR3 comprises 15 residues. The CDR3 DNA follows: TGTGCCTGGAGTGTCTCGGGACAGAGCAAAAACATTCAGTACTTC. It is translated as CAWSVSGQSKNIQYF.

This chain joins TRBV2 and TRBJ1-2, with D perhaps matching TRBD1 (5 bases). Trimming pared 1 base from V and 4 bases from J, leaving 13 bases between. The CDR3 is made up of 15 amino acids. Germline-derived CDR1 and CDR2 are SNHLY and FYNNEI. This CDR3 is CASSEEVQRGYGYTF. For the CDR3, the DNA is TGTGCCAGCAGTGAAGAAGTACAGAGGGGCTATGGCTACACCTTC.